These T cell receptor beta chains were read from a single sample in a study of CD8 T cells in Susac syndrome. TCRdb re-called the immunoSEQ multiplex PCR reads through MiXCR, storing one row per CDR3 protein. The sample contains 100,000 to 150,000 distinct CDR3 sequences, 90% to 95% of which appear only once. The sequenced sample was CD4+ T cells from PBMCs. The receptors derive from a human donor in good health. Both conserved end residues are part of each CDR3. The order of the fields is J gene, clone size, D gene, V gene, CDR3 DNA, CDR3 protein. The D gene is left open where the match is weak. Size tells how often a clone was seen (once, few, many) or the class of an expanded clone, and some rows leave it out.

TRBJ2-7	NA	NA	TRBV7-2	TGTGCCAGCAGCTCTAGCGCGGGATCATACGAGCAGTACTTC	CASSSSAGSYEQYF
TRBJ2-5	NA	NA	TRBV6-4	TGTGCCAGCAGTGACCCAATTATACCACAGGGTCAAGAGACCCAGTACTTC	CASSDPIIPQGQETQYF
TRBJ2-5	NA	TRBD1	TRBV2	TGTGCCAGCAGAAGAAGGACAGGGGGACAAGAGACCCAGTACTTC	CASRRRTGGQETQYF
TRBJ2-5	NA	NA	TRBV29-1	TGCAGCGCCGAAGGGCTTCGTGGAGAGACCCAGTACTTC	CSAEGLRGETQYF
TRBJ1-5	NA	NA	TRBV7-2	TGTGCCAGCAGCTTAGTGGTTGGCCCGAATAGCAATCAGCCCCAGCATTTT	CASSLVVGPNSNQPQHF
TRBJ2-2	NA	NA	TRBV12-3/TRBV12-4	TGTGCCAGCAGTTTCAGGGGAGGAACCGGGGAGCTGTTTTTT	CASSFRGGTGELFF
TRBJ2-7	NA	NA	TRBV7-9	TGTGCCAGCAGCTTAAAGCAGCCCGACTCCTACGAGCAGTACTTC	CASSLKQPDSYEQYF
TRBJ2-7	NA	NA	TRBV2	TGTGCCAGCAGCGAAAACTACGAGCAGTACTTC	CASSENYEQYF
TRBJ1-1	NA	TRBD1	TRBV5-1	TGCGCCAGCAGCGTGACAGGGGGCATTCACACTGAAGCTTTCTTT	CASSVTGGIHTEAFF
TRBJ2-2	NA	NA	TRBV29-1	TGCAGCGTTTCGGGTCGTACCGGGGAGCTGTTTTTT	CSVSGRTGELFF
TRBJ2-2	NA	TRBD1	TRBV27	TGTGCCAGCAGTTTCCGGACAGGGGTAGCCGGGGAGCTGTTTTTT	CASSFRTGVAGELFF
TRBJ2-7	NA	NA	TRBV6-4	TGTGCCGGGAGCGAGCAGTACTTC	CAGSEQYF
TRBJ2-5	NA	TRBD1	TRBV12-3/TRBV12-4	TGTGCCAGCAGTCCCGGACAGGGTGGGGGCCAGTACTTC	CASSPGQGGGQYF
TRBJ2-1	NA	NA	TRBV12-3/TRBV12-4	TGTGCCAGCATTAAGACTAACTACAATGAGCAGTTCTTC	CASIKTNYNEQFF
TRBJ1-3	once	TRBD1	TRBV15	TGTGCCACCAGCGGGTTAAGGGGACAGATGAGCTCTGGAAACACCATATATTTT	CATSGLRGQMSSGNTIYF
TRBJ2-5	NA	NA	TRBV4-1	TGCGCCAGCAGCCAAGACGTCGAGAGGGAGACCCAGTACTTC	CASSQDVERETQYF
TRBJ1-2	NA	NA	TRBV30	TGTGCCTGGAGTATCCCTTTCCTAGAGACCTTC	CAWSIPFLETF
TRBJ2-3	NA	NA	TRBV3-1	TGTGCCAGCAGCCAAGATCTCGGGATTATGACAGATACGCAGTATTTT	CASSQDLGIMTDTQYF
TRBJ1-2	once	NA	TRBV29-1	TGCAGCGTTTGGGAGGGGATACATGGCTACACCTTC	CSVWEGIHGYTF
TRBJ1-1	once	TRBD1	TRBV20-1	TGCAGTGCCGCGGGACAGGGTGACACTGAAGCTTTCTTT	CSAAGQGDTEAFF
TRBJ2-7	NA	TRBD1	TRBV24-1	TGTGCCACCAGTGATTCCGGGACAGGGACCTACGAGCAGTACTTC	CATSDSGTGTYEQYF
TRBJ2-5	NA	NA	TRBV7-2	TGTGCCAGCAGCTTAGATGGCGGTGCGGGGGAGACCCAGTACTTC	CASSLDGGAGETQYF
TRBJ2-2	NA	TRBD1	TRBV6-5	TGTGCCACCCGACAGGGGAACACCGGGGAGCTGTTTTTT	CATRQGNTGELFF